This T cell receptor beta chain was identified in a study of T cells in Graves' hyperthyroidism and ophthalmopathy. Study observations and caveats: Most thyroid clonotypes that were expanded above 0.001 also turned up in blood.

With regard to this clonotype: Antigen: not known.

Amplified regions were TCR beta CDR3 sequences from RNA transcripts. Researchers ran a first-round RT-PCR on the TCR CDR3 using the HTBI primer set. MiXCR was run by TCRdb on the multiplex PCR reads, yielding one entry per CDR3 protein. The sample comprises about 840,000 distinct CDR3 sequences, 35% to 40% of which are singletons, and approximately 8.7% rests with the top ten. CDR1 and CDR2 from the germline V gene are MGHRA and YSYEKL. There are 15 residues in the CDR3. Unmatched junction bases numbered 10, after V lost 5 bases and J lost 9 bases. The V and J genes are TRBV4-1 and TRBJ2-7; 13 nucleotides match TRBD2. The receptor was derived from a man aged 18 to 29 with Graves' hyperthyroidism. Sequencing was carried out using blood. The CDR3 loop reads CASSETSGRALVQYF. DNA for the CDR3: TGCGCCAGCAGCGAAACTAGCGGGAGGGCCCTAGTGCAGTACTTC.